This T cell receptor beta chain was identified during a study of T cell clones after liver transplantation (dated by TCRdb to the late 2010s). Study-wide context: Samples were obtained from ITN030ST, a randomized trial in which withdrawal of immunosuppression was attempted within 2 years of liver transplantation. Donor-reactive T cell clones were identified using TCRbeta sequencing after a pre-transplant mixed lymphocyte reaction and were then followed in post-transplant blood. As an antigen-independent comparator for the donor-reactive sequences, third party-reactive TCRbeta sequences from pre-transplant MLRs were identified as well. Of the eight recipients, a few were HCV-positive, while the remaining recipients had been transplanted for non-autoimmune, non-viral indications. The subjects received no induction therapy and were kept on standard immunosuppression until randomization at 12-24 months post-transplant. Tolerance was defined as complete withdrawal of immunosuppression for at least one year without a rise in liver enzymes beyond twice the upper limit of normal. Blood samples were collected pre-transplant, then pre-randomization ahead of withdrawal, and finally post-randomization once withdrawal had either been completed or failed. The studied cohort comprised 8 liver transplant recipients, 3 classified as tolerant and 5 as non-tolerant.

High-throughput TCRbeta CDR3 sequencing of frozen genomic DNA was performed by immunoSEQ, including PCR amplification, mapping, bias correction and internal controls. The authors processed their data as follows. Only productive rearrangements were retained, and each unique TCRbeta sequence was defined by its CDR3 nucleotide sequence together with its V and J gene. A sequence counted as donor-reactive only if the sequence showed at least 5-fold expansion in CFSE-low cells compared with unstimulated pre-transplant cells and had a frequency of at least 0.01%. Per-subject minimum frequency thresholds, based on the lowest-template unstimulated sample, ensured at least 90% detection power. Jensen-Shannon divergence between the top 1000 TCRbeta sequences post-transplant and pre-transplant was used to measure repertoire turnover. Changes in detection of donor-reactive sequences were tested with two-sided Fisher's exact tests. Entries here come from immuneACCESS through TCRdb and include only in-frame sequences with V and J called. Some clones fail to appear in such tables; in the studies checked, an unresolved V gene covers under half of the shortfall, and the cause of the remainder is unknown. The DNA was the basis for D and trimming; V, J and clone size are from that table. This sample is represented by roughly 49,000 clones; 55% to 75% of them were singletons. The ten top clones hold around 9.4% of the sample.

Thawed unstimulated PBMCs were stained for CD3, CD4 and CD8 and FACS-sorted into CD3+CD4+ and CD3+CD8+ populations. Randomization to immunosuppression withdrawal applied to every one of the 8 studied subjects. Genomic DNA was isolated with the Qiagen DNeasy Blood and Tissue Kit. The sample holds a few counts of this clone. This clone's antigen is unknown. Base quality data are lacking; no much larger clone is found one base away. Points the paper makes about the study in general: Conclusions were preliminary, limited by small, heterogeneous patient numbers and non-standardized post-transplant time points. Since no allograft tissue specimens were available, donor-reactive T cells may have migrated into the graft instead of being deleted. In 5 of 8 subjects, regardless of tolerance or HCV status, circulating donor-reactive CD4 TCRbeta sequences dropped significantly post-transplant. Low numbers of available donor cells limited the measurable donor-reactive repertoire in two subjects. A greater decline was seen for donor-reactive sequences than for third party-reactive sequences, suggesting partial antigen-specific deletion unrelated to withdrawal success. When repertoire turnover was accounted for, significantly reduced detection of donor-reactive sequences was found in 7 of 8 subjects for CD4 and in 8 of 8 subjects for CD8.

The sequences come from CD4+ T cells from blood, collected more than 53 months after liver transplant. The sequence came from a human patient who received a liver transplant. A transplant means some T cells may be of graft donor rather than patient origin.

The CDR3 has the sequence CASSSGTLKYF. The base sequence is TGTGCCAGCAGCTCCGGGACGCTGAAGTACTTC. The sequence joins TRBV11-2 to TRBJ2-7; the D match is possibly TRBD1 or TRBD2, with 5 bases aligned in each. At the junction V is shortened by 4 bases and J by 11 bases, with 12 bases in between. CDR1 and CDR2 were assigned from the germline V gene as SGHAT and FQNNGV. From its cysteine to its phenylalanine, the CDR3 spans 11 amino acids. Only CDR3 DNA is held: 33 bases, read in frame from base 1.